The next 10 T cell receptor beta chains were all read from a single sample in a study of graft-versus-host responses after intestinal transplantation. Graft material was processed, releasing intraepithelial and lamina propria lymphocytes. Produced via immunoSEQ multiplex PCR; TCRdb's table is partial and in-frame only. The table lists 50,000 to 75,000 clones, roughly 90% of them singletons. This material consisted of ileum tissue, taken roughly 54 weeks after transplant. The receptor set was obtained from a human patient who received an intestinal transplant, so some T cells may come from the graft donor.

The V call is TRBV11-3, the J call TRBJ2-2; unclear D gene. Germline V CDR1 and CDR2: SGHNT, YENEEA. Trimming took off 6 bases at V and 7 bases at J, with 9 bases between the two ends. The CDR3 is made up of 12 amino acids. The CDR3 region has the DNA TGTGCCAGCAGTGAGTGGGGCGGGGAGCTGTTTTTT. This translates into CASSEWGGELFF.

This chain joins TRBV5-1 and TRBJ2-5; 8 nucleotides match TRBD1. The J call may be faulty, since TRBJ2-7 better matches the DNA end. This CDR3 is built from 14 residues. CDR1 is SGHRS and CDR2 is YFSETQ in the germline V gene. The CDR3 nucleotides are TGCGCCAGCAGCCAGGACAGGGCCCTATACGAGCAGTACTTC. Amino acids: CASSQDRALYEQYF.

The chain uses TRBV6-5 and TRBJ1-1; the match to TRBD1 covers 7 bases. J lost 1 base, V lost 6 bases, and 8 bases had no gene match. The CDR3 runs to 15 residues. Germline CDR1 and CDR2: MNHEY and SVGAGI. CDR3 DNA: TGTGCCAGCAGACTTACCGGACAGGCGAACACTGAAGCTTTCTTT. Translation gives CASRLTGQANTEAFF.

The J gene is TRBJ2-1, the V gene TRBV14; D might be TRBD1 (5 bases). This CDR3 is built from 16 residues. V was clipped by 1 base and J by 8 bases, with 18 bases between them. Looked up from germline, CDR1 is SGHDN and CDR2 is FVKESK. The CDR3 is CASSQGAGSSNHEQFF. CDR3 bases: TGTGCCAGCAGCCAAGGGGCAGGGTCTTCAAACCATGAGCAGTTCTTC.

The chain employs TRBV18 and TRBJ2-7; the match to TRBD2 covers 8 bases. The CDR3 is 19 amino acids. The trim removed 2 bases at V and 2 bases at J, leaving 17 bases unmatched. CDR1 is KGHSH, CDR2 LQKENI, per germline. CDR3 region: CASSPIVPPGGSLPYEQYF. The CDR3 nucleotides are TGTGCCAGCTCACCAATTGTGCCTCCGGGGGGGTCCCTTCCCTACGAGCAGTACTTC.

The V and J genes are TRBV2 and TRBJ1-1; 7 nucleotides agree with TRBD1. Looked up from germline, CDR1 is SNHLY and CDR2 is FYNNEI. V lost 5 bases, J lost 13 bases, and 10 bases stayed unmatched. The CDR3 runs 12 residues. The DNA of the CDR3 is TGTGCCAGCAGTCAGACAGGGCCAAAGGGTTTCTTT. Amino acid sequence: CASSQTGPKGFF.

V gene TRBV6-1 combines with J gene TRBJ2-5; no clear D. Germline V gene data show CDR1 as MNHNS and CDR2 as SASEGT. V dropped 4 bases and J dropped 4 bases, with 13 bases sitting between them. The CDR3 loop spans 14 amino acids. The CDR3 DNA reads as TGTGCCAGCAGTGTCCATCGGCCCACAGAGACCCAGTACTTC. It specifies CASSVHRPTETQYF.

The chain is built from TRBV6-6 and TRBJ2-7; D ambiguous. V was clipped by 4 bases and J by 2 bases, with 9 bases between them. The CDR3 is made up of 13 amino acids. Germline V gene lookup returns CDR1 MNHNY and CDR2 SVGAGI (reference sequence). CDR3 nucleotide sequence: TGTGCCAGCAGTTTGAGTGAGACCTACGAGCAGTACTTC. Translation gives CASSLSETYEQYF.

The chain's CDR3 is CASSHGDRATGELFF. CDR3 nucleotides: TGCGCCAGCAGCCATGGGGACAGGGCCACCGGGGAGCTGTTTTTT. This sequence joins TRBV4-1 and TRBJ2-2; 9 nucleotides match TRBD1. V gave up 3 bases and J gave up 4 bases; unmatched junction bases: 3. The CDR3 has 15 amino acids. Germline-derived CDR1 and CDR2 are MGHRA and YSYEKL.

The CDR3 sequence is CASSHSDRAPHEAFF. The DNA for the CDR3 is TGTGCCAGCAGTCACAGCGACAGGGCCCCTCACGAAGCTTTCTTT. V and J are TRBV5-4 and TRBJ1-1; 7 nucleotides align to TRBD1. Germline loops: CDR1 SGHNT, CDR2 YYREEE (reference sequence). This CDR3 spans 15 amino acids. The V and J ends lost 5 bases and 8 bases, in that order; junction bases with no gene match: 15. The full variable domain, its missing parts supplied by reference TRBV5-4 and TRBJ1-1, is ETGVTQSPTHLIKTRGQQVTLRCSSQSGHNTVSWYQQALGQGPQFIFQYYREEENGRGNFPPRFSGLQFPNYSSELNVNALELDDSALYLCASSHSDRAPHEAFFGQGTRLTVV.